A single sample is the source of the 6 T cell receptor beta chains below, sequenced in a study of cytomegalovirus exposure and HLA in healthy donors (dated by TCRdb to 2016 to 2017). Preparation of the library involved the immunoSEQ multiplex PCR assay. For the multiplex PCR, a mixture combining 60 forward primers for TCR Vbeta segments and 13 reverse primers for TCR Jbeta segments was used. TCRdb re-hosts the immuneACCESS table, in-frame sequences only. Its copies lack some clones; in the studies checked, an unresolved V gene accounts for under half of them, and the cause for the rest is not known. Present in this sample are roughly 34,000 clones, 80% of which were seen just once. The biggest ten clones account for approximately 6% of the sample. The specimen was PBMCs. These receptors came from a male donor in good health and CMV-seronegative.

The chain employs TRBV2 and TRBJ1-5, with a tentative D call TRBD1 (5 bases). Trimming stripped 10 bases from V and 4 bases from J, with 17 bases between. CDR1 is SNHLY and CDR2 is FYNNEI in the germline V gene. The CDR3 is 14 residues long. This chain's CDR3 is CATRKDGGNQPQHF. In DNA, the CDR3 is TGTGCCACCAGAAAGGACGGGGGAAATCAGCCCCAGCATTTT.

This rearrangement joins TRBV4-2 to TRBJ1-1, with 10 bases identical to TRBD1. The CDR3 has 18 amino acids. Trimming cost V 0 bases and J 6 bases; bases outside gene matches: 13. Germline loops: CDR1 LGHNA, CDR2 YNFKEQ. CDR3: CASSQEGGWGQGFAEAFF. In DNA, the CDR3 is TGTGCCAGCAGCCAAGAGGGGGGGTGGGGACAGGGGTTCGCTGAAGCTTTCTTT.

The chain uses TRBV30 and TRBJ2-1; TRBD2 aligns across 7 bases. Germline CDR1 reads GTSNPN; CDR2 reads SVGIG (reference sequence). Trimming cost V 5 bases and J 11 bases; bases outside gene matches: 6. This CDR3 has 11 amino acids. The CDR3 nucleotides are TGTGCCTGGGAAACTAGCGAGAAGCAGTTCTTC. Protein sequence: CAWETSEKQFF.

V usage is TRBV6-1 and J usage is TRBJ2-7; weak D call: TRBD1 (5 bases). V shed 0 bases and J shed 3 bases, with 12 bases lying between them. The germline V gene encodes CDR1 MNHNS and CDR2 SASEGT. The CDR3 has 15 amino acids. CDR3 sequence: CASSEAQGQFYEQYF. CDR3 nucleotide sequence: TGTGCCAGCAGTGAAGCCCAGGGCCAATTCTACGAGCAGTACTTC.

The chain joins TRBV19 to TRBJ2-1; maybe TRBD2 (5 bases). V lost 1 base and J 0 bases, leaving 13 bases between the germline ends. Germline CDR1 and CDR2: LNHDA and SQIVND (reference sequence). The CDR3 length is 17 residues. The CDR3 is CASSIARGGPSYNEQFF. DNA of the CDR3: TGTGCCAGTAGTATAGCCCGAGGCGGGCCCTCCTACAATGAGCAGTTCTTC.

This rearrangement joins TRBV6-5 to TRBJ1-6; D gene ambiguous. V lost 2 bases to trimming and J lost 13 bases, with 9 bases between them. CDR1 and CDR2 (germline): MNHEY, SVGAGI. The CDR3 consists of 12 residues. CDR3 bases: TGTGCCAGCAGTTACACCAGAGGGCCCCTCCACTTT. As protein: CASSYTRGPLHF.